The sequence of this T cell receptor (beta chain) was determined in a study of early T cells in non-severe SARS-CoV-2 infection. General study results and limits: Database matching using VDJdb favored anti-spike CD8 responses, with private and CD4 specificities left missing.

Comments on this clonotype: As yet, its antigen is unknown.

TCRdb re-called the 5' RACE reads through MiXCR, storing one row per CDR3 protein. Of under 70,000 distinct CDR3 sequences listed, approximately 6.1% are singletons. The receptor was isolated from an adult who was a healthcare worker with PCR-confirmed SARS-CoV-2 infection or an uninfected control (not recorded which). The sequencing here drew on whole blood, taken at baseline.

This chain's CDR3 is CASSGQGGNEQFF. The CDR3 nucleotides read TGTGCCAGCTCTGGACAGGGTGGCAATGAGCAGTTCTTC. The chain is built from TRBV18 and TRBJ2-1, with TRBD1 matching over 8 bases. J was trimmed by 6 bases and V by 6 bases; bases with no gene match: 4. CDR3 length equals 13 residues. CDR1 is KGHSH, CDR2 LQKENI, per germline.